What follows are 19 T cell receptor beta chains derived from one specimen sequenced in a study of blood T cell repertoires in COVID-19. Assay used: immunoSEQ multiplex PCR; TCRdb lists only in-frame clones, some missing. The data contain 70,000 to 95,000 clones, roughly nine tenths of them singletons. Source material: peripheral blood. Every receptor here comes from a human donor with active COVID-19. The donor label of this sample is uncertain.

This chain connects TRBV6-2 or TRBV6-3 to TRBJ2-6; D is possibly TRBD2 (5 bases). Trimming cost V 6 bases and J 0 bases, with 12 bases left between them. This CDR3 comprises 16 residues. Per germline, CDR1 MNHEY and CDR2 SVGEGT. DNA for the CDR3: TGTGCCAGCAGCCGTGGACGGGACTCTGGGGCCAACGTCCTGACTTTC. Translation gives CASSRGRDSGANVLTF.

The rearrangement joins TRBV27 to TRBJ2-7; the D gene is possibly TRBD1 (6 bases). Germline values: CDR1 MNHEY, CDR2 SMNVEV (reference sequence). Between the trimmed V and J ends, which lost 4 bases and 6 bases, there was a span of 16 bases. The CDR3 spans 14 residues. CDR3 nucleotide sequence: TGTGCCAGCAGTTCGTCTCTACAGGGCCCCGAGCAGTACTTC. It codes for CASSSSLQGPEQYF.

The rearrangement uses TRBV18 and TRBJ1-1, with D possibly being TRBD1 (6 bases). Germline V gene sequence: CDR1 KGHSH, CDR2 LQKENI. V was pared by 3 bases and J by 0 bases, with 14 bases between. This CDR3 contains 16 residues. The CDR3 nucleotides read TGTGCCAGCTCACCGGGGACAATGGGCTTGAACACTGAAGCTTTCTTT. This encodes CASSPGTMGLNTEAFF.

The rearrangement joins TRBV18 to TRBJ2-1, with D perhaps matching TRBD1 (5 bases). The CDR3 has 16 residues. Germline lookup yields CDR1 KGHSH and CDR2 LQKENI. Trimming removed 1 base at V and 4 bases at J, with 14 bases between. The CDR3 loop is CASSPLGPPNYNEQFF. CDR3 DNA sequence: TGTGCCAGCTCACCACTGGGGCCCCCTAATTACAATGAGCAGTTCTTC.

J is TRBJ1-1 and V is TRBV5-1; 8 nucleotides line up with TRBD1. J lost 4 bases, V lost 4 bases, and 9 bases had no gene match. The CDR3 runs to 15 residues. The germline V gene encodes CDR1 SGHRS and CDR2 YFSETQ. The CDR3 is CASSGQGASVTEAFF. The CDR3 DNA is TGCGCCAGCAGCGGGCAGGGGGCTAGCGTCACTGAAGCTTTCTTT.

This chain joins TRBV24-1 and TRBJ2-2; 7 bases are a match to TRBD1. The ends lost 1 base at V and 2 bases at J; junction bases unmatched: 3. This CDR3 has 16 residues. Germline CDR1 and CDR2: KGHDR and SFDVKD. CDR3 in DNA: TGTGCCACCAGTGATTTAGGGACAGTAAACACCGGGGAGCTGTTTTTT. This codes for CATSDLGTVNTGELFF.

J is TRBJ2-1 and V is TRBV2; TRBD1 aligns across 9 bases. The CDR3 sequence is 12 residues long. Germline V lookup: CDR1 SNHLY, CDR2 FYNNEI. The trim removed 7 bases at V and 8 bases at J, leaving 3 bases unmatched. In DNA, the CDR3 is TGTGCCAGCACCGGGGACAGGGATGAGCAGTTCTTC. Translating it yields CASTGDRDEQFF. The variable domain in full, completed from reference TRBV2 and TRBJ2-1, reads EPEVTQTPSHQVTQMGQEVILRCVPISNHLYFYWYRQILGQKVEFLVSFYNNEISEKSEIFDDQFSVERPDGSNFTLKIRSTKLEDSAMYFCASTGDRDEQFFGPGTRLTVL.

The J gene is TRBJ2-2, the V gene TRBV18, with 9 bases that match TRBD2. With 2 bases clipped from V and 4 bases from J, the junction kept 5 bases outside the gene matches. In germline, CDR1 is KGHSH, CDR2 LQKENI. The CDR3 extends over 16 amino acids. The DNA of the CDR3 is TGTGCCAGCTCACCAAAGGGACTAGCATTCACCGGGGAGCTGTTTTTT. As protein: CASSPKGLAFTGELFF.

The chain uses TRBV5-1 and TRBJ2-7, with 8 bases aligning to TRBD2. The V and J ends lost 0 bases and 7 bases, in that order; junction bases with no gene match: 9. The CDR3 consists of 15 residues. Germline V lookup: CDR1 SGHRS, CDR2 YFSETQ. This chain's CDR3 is CASSLGSGGPFEQYF. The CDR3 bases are TGCGCCAGCAGCTTGGGAAGCGGGGGCCCTTTTGAGCAGTACTTC.

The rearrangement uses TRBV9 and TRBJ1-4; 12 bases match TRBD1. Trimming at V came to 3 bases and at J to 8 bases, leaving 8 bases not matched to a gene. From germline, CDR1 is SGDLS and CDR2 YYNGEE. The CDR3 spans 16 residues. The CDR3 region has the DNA TGTGCCAGCAGCGAATTCGCCGGGACAGGGGGCGAAAAACTGTTTTTT. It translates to CASSEFAGTGGEKLFF.

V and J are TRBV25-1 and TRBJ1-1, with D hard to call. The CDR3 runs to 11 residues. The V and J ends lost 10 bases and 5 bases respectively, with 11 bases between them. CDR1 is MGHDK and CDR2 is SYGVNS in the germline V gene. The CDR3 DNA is TGTGCCACCAGGCCACGGACTGAAGCTTTCTTT. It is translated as CATRPRTEAFF.

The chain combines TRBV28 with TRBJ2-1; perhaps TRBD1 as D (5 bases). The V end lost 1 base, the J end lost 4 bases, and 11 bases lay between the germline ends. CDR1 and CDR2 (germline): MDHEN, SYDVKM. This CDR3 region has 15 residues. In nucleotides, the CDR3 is TGTGCCAGCAGTTTATACCGGACACTGTACAATGAGCAGTTCTTC. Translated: CASSLYRTLYNEQFF. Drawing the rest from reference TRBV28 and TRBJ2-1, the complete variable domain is DVKVTQSSRYLVKRTGEKVFLECVQDMDHENMFWYRQDPGLGLRLIYFSYDVKMKEKGDIPEGYSVSREKKERFSLILESASTNQTSMYLCASSLYRTLYNEQFFGPGTRLTVL.

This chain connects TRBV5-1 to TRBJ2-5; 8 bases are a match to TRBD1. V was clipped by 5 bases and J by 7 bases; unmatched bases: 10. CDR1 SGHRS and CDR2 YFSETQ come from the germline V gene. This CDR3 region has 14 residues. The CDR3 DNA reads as TGCGCCAGCAGAGGACAGGGCGCCGTTGGGACCCAGTACTTC. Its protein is CASRGQGAVGTQYF.

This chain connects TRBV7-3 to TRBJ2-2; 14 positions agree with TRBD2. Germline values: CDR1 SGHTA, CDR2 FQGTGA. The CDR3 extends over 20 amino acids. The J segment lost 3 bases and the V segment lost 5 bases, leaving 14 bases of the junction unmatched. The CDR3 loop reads CASSQRLATSGGAHTGELFF. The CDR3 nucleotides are TGTGCCAGCAGCCAACGACTAGCGACTAGCGGGGGGGCCCACACCGGGGAGCTGTTTTTT. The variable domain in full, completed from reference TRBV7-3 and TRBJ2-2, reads GAGVSQTPSNKVTEKGKYVELRCDPISGHTALYWYRQSLGQGPEFLIYFQGTGAADDSGLPNDRFFAVRPEGSVSTLKIQRTERGDSAVYLCASSQRLATSGGAHTGELFFGEGSRLTVL.

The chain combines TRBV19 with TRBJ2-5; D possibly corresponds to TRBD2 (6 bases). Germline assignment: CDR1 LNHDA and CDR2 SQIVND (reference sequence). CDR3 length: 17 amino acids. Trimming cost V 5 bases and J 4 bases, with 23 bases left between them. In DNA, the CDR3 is TGTGCCAGTAGTCCTTCCTGGGCAGGAAGGGGAGGAGAGACCCAGTACTTC. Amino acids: CASSPSWAGRGGETQYF. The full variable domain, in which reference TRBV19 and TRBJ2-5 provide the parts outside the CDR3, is DGGITQSPKYLFRKEGQNVTLSCEQNLNHDAMYWYRQDPGQGLRLIYYSQIVNDFQKGDIAEGYSVSREKKESFPLTVTSAQKNPTAFYLCASSPSWAGRGGETQYFGPGTRLLVL.

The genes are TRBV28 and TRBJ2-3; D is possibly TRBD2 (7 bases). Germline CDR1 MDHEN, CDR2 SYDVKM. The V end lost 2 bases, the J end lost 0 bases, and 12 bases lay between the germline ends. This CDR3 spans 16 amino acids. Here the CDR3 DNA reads TGTGCCAGCAGTTTAGTGGCGGGGGCGAGCACAGATACGCAGTATTTT. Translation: CASSLVAGASTDTQYF.

In nucleotides, the CDR3 is TGTGCCAGCAGCCCTGACAGGGCTGGGGGCTACACCTTC. It translates to CASSPDRAGGYTF. V usage is TRBV7-8 and J usage is TRBJ1-2, with 7 bases lining up with TRBD1. The V gene end was trimmed by 5 bases and the J gene end by 8 bases; junction bases not matched to a gene: 8. CDR1 is SGHVS, CDR2 FQNEAQ, per germline. This CDR3 is 13 amino acids long. Drawing the rest from reference TRBV7-8 and TRBJ1-2, the complete variable domain is GAGVSQSPRYKVAKRGQDVALRCDPISGHVSLFWYQQALGQGPEFLTYFQNEAQLDKSGLPSDRFFAERPEGSVSTLKIQRTQQEDSAVYLCASSPDRAGGYTFGSGTRLTVV.

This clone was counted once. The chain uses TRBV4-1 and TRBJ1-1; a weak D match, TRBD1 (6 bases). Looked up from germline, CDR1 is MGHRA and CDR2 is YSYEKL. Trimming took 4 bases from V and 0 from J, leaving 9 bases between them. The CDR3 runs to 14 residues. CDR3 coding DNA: TGCGCCAGCAGCCCAACAGGGATGAACACTGAAGCTTTCTTT. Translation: CASSPTGMNTEAFF.

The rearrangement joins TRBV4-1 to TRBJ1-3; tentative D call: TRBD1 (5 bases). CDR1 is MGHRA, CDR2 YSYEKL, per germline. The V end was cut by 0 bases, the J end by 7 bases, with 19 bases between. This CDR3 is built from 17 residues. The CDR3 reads CASSQDGLAGIGNTIYF. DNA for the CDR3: TGCGCCAGCAGCCAAGACGGGTTAGCAGGGATAGGGAACACCATATATTTT.